Listed below are T cell receptor beta chains from one sample, sequenced in a study of response to subunit inactivated influenza vaccine. Via MiXCR, TCRdb re-called the RT-PCR reads, giving one row per CDR3 protein. This table holds about 160,000 distinct CDR3 sequences, about 11% found once. This specimen consisted of non-naive T cells sorted from PBMCs, obtained roughly 6 weeks after vaccination. The receptor source for this set is a man in his fifties who received an inactivated influenza vaccine. Both conserved end residues are part of each CDR3. Each record gives: clone size, D gene, V gene, J gene, CDR3 DNA, CDR3 protein. D genes are given only for firm matches. Clone sizes are given selectively: once, few, many, or a class where the clone is expanded.

size: NA
D: NA
V: TRBV10-1
J: TRBJ1-2
DNA: TGCGCCAGCAGTGAGGTTTTGGACTATGGCTACACCTTC
CDR3: CASSEVLDYGYTF

size: few
D: NA
V: TRBV20-1
J: TRBJ1-5
DNA: TGCAGTGCTAGAGATGGGCGGCGGAGCGGCAATCAGCCCCAGCATTTT
CDR3: CSARDGRRSGNQPQHF

size: once
D: TRBD1
V: TRBV6-5
J: TRBJ1-4
DNA: TGTGCCAGCATTAGACAGGGGGCTGATGAAAAACTGTTTTTT
CDR3: CASIRQGADEKLFF

size: many
D: NA
V: TRBV10-3
J: TRBJ2-3
DNA: TGTGCCATCAGTGAGGCGGTGTACTCCTCTCCTAGCACAGATACGCAGTATTTT
CDR3: CAISEAVYSSPSTDTQYF

size: few
D: TRBD2
V: TRBV20-1
J: TRBJ2-5
DNA: TGCAGTGCTGCCGGGACTAGCGGGGAAGAGACCCAGTACTTC
CDR3: CSAAGTSGEETQYF

size: many
D: NA
V: TRBV28
J: TRBJ1-5
DNA: TGTGCCAGCAGTTCGTTATCATCCGGACTTTTCACTCAGCCCCAGCATTTT
CDR3: CASSSLSSGLFTQPQHF

size: few
D: NA
V: TRBV20-1
J: TRBJ1-1
DNA: TGCAGTGCTAGAGATGGCGGGGCGTTTGGTGAAGCTTTCTTT
CDR3: CSARDGGAFGEAFF

size: many
D: TRBD2
V: TRBV4-2
J: TRBJ2-2
DNA: TGTGCCAGCAGCAGGAGCGGGAGGGCCGGGGAGCTGTTTTTT
CDR3: CASSRSGRAGELFF

size: few
D: TRBD2
V: TRBV5-1
J: TRBJ2-2
DNA: TGCGCCAGCAGCTCTGGACTAGCGGGAGGGCCGACCACCGGGGAGCTGTTTTTT
CDR3: CASSSGLAGGPTTGELFF

size: few
D: NA
V: TRBV14
J: TRBJ1-1
DNA: TGTGCCAGCAGCCTGGTGCAGGGAAAAACTGAAGCTTTCTTT
CDR3: CASSLVQGKTEAFF

size: NA
D: NA
V: TRBV27
J: TRBJ2-2
DNA: TGTGCCAGCAGTTCGACGGTCCCAGGGGGGGAGCTGTTTTTT
CDR3: CASSSTVPGGELFF

size: NA
D: TRBD2
V: TRBV24-1
J: TRBJ2-2
DNA: TGTGCCACCAGTGATACGCCGGGACTAGGTTCCTCCGGGGAGCTGTTTTTT
CDR3: CATSDTPGLGSSGELFF

size: NA
D: NA
V: TRBV7-9
J: TRBJ2-1
DNA: TGTGCCAGCACCGACTCGCCCGGACAGATGAGTAATGAGCAGTTCTTC
CDR3: CASTDSPGQMSNEQFF

size: few
D: NA
V: TRBV2
J: TRBJ2-1
DNA: TGTGCCAGCAGTGAACGGCTCAATGAGCAGTTCTTC
CDR3: CASSERLNEQFF

size: few
D: NA
V: TRBV28
J: TRBJ2-3
DNA: TGTGCCAGCATTCCAACAGGCCAAGGTCTCGGGGTATTCACAGATACGCAGTATTTT
CDR3: CASIPTGQGLGVFTDTQYF

size: NA
D: TRBD1
V: TRBV7-9
J: TRBJ2-1
DNA: TGTGCCAGCAGTATCGGGACAGCCGGGAACAATGAGCAGTTCTTC
CDR3: CASSIGTAGNNEQFF

size: few
D: NA
V: TRBV10-3
J: TRBJ2-3
DNA: TGTGCCATCAGTGGAGGGGGGTCAGGGGGCACAGATACGCAGTATTTT
CDR3: CAISGGGSGGTDTQYF

size: many
D: NA
V: TRBV27
J: TRBJ2-3
DNA: TGTGCCAGCAGTCTCGACTTAACTAGCACAGATACGCAGTATTTT
CDR3: CASSLDLTSTDTQYF

size: NA
D: NA
V: TRBV12-3/TRBV12-4
J: TRBJ1-3
DNA: TGTGCCAGCAGTTTTTATGGAAACACCATATATTTT
CDR3: CASSFYGNTIYF

size: many
D: NA
V: TRBV7-8
J: TRBJ1-1
DNA: TGTGCCAGCAGCTTAGAGGAACAGATGAACACTGAAGCTTTCTTT
CDR3: CASSLEEQMNTEAFF

size: many
D: TRBD2
V: TRBV4-2
J: TRBJ2-1
DNA: TGTGCCAGCAGCCCCGGGGAGGGGAATGAGCAGTTCTTC
CDR3: CASSPGEGNEQFF

size: NA
D: NA
V: TRBV10-2
J: TRBJ1-2
DNA: TGCGCCAGCCGCCACCCAGATGGCTACACCTTC
CDR3: CASRHPDGYTF

size: NA
D: NA
V: TRBV20-1
J: TRBJ2-5
DNA: TGCAGTGCTCCTCCCCCTGGCCAAGAGACCCAGTACTTC
CDR3: CSAPPPGQETQYF

size: many
D: NA
V: TRBV7-8
J: TRBJ2-7
DNA: TGTGCCAGCAGCTCAAGACAGGCCCTGGGGTCGGGGGAGCAGTACTTC
CDR3: CASSSRQALGSGEQYF

size: few
D: NA
V: TRBV5-1
J: TRBJ1-1
DNA: TGCGCCAGCAGCCCCACCTTAGGGATGAACACTGAAGCTTTCTTT
CDR3: CASSPTLGMNTEAFF

size: few
D: NA
V: TRBV29-1
J: TRBJ2-3
DNA: TGCAGCGCTCTGGGGGGATCTAACACAGATACGCAGTATTTT
CDR3: CSALGGSNTDTQYF

size: few
D: TRBD1
V: TRBV7-2
J: TRBJ2-7
DNA: TGTGCCAGCAGCTTACACAGGGGCGAGCAGTACTTC
CDR3: CASSLHRGEQYF

size: NA
D: NA
V: TRBV11-2
J: TRBJ2-7
DNA: TGTGCCAGCAGCATACCCGGGACTCCTAGGGACGAGCAGTACTTC
CDR3: CASSIPGTPRDEQYF